This is a list of T cell receptor beta chains from one sample in a study of blood T cell repertoires in COVID-19. Clones were sequenced by immunoSEQ multiplex PCR, and TCRdb holds only the in-frame ones, with some missing. Of around 130,000 clones in the sample, roughly 84% were seen once. The sample comprised peripheral blood. The receptor source for this set is a man between 60 and 70 years old with acute or convalescent COVID-19. CDR3s include the opening cysteine and the closing phenylalanine or tryptophan. A D gene is named only where the DNA matches it firmly. Size tells how often a clone was seen (once, few, many) or the class of an expanded clone, and some rows leave it out.

v_gene	len	j_gene	d_gene	abundance	CDR3nt	CDR3aa
TRBV10-3	15	TRBJ1-3	-	-	TGTGCGTCGATGAGACAGACCCTCTCTGGAAACACCATATATTTT	CASMRQTLSGNTIYF
TRBV10-3	14	TRBJ1-1	-	-	TGTGCCATCAGTGAATATGAGGCGAACACTGAAGCTTTCTTT	CAISEYEANTEAFF
TRBV19	15	TRBJ2-1	-	-	TGTGCCAGTAGATCCGGGCCGGGGATTTACAATGAGCAGTTCTTC	CASRSGPGIYNEQFF
TRBV5-1	16	TRBJ1-4	TRBD1	-	TGCGCCAGCAGCGTAGACAGGGTAGCGTCTAATGAAAAACTGTTTTTT	CASSVDRVASNEKLFF
TRBV4-2	16	TRBJ1-2	TRBD1	once	TGTGCCAGCAGCCAAGTTTTTCCAACAGGGGGCAATGGCTACACCTTC	CASSQVFPTGGNGYTF
TRBV5-1	14	TRBJ2-3	-	-	TGCGCCAGCAGCTTGGTACAGGGCACAGATACGCAGTATTTT	CASSLVQGTDTQYF
TRBV10-1	16	TRBJ2-5	TRBD2	-	TGCGCCAGCAGTACCGGGACTAGGGGACGAGAAGAGACCCAGTACTTC	CASSTGTRGREETQYF
TRBV12-3/TRBV12-4	13	TRBJ2-7	-	-	TGTGCCAGCAGTTTATTCAGGTCGTTCGAGCAGTACTTC	CASSLFRSFEQYF
TRBV5-6	16	TRBJ2-1	TRBD2	few	TGTGCCAGCAGCTTGGCTAGCGGGGGGTCCTACAATGAGCAGTTCTTC	CASSLASGGSYNEQFF
TRBV6-5	14	TRBJ1-1	-	-	TGTGCCAGCAGTAGGAGTAGGACAGACACTGAAGCTTTCTTT	CASSRSRTDTEAFF
TRBV19	14	TRBJ1-1	TRBD1	-	TGTGCCAGTAGTCCGGGACAGCTGAACACTGAAGCTTTCTTT	CASSPGQLNTEAFF
TRBV10-2	15	TRBJ1-5	-	-	TGCGCCAGCAGTTGGAATGGACAGACCTATCAGCCCCAGCATTTT	CASSWNGQTYQPQHF
TRBV10-3	13	TRBJ2-7	-	once	TGTGCCATCAGCCCGGGCCAGGGCTACGAGCAGTACTTC	CAISPGQGYEQYF
TRBV7-8	13	TRBJ2-7	-	-	TGTGCCAGCAGCTTAGCGAAGCACTACGAGCAGTACTTC	CASSLAKHYEQYF
TRBV19	14	TRBJ1-4	TRBD1	-	TGTGCCTCTAACTCCAGGGGGCTAGGTGAAAAACTGTTTTTT	CASNSRGLGEKLFF
TRBV5-1	14	TRBJ2-3	-	-	TGCGCCAGCAGGTTACAGGAGGGGAGAGATACGCAGTATTTT	CASRLQEGRDTQYF
TRBV7-9	15	TRBJ1-3	TRBD1	-	TGTGCCAGCAGCCCCGGACAGGGGATCGGAAACACCATATATTTT	CASSPGQGIGNTIYF
TRBV15	18	TRBJ2-3	TRBD2	-	TGTGCCACCAGCATGTTTGGCGGGAGAGGAGCAAACACAGATACGCAGTATTTT	CATSMFGGRGANTDTQYF
TRBV14	16	TRBJ2-5	-	once	TGTGCCAGCAGCACTTCTTACCGGACACCTCAAGGGACCCAGTACTTC	CASSTSYRTPQGTQYF
TRBV27	14	TRBJ1-1	-	-	TGTGCCAGCAGTTTAGAAGGGGCGAACACTGAAGCTTTCTTT	CASSLEGANTEAFF
TRBV5-1	14	TRBJ2-7	-	-	TGCGCCAGCAGCATCACCGGGACTTTCTACGAGCAGTACTTC	CASSITGTFYEQYF
TRBV15	15	TRBJ2-1	-	-	TGTGCCACCAGCAGAACTAGCATCCCCTACAATGAGCAGTTCTTC	CATSRTSIPYNEQFF
TRBV12-5	13	TRBJ2-3	-	-	TGTGCTAGTGGTGAGAGAGGGGGAGATACGCAGTATTTT	CASGERGGDTQYF
TRBV3-1/TRBV3-2	15	TRBJ2-7	TRBD2	-	TGTGCCAGCAGCCATCCACAGCGGGGGGACTACGAGCAGTACTTC	CASSHPQRGDYEQYF
TRBV11-3	13	TRBJ2-2	-	-	TGTGCCAGCAGCGTGACTACTACCGGGGAGCTGTTTTTT	CASSVTTTGELFF
TRBV7-9	15	TRBJ2-7	-	few	TGTGCCAGCAGCTTAGTCTTGCGGCCCACCAACGAGCAGTACTTC	CASSLVLRPTNEQYF
TRBV11-1	12	TRBJ1-6	-	-	TGTGCCAGCAGCGCTCTAAATTCACCCCTCCACTTT	CASSALNSPLHF
TRBV5-1	13	TRBJ2-7	TRBD2	few	TGCGCCAGCAGCTATAGCGGGAGCTACGAGCAGTACTTC	CASSYSGSYEQYF
TRBV19	15	TRBJ2-7	TRBD1	-	TGTGCCAGTAGTATTTCGGGGACAGCACAATACGAGCAGTACTTC	CASSISGTAQYEQYF
TRBV5-6	14	TRBJ2-4	-	-	TGTGCCAGCAGCCGGCGGGGCGGCCAGGACATTCAGTACTTC	CASSRRGGQDIQYF
TRBV15	16	TRBJ2-3	-	-	TGTGCCACCAGCAGTAGAGTGACAGGAACCACAGATACGCAGTATTTT	CATSSRVTGTTDTQYF
TRBV10-3	16	TRBJ2-7	-	-	TGTGCCATCAGTGACCCAGCCATAGCTACTAGCTACGAGCAGTACTTC	CAISDPAIATSYEQYF
TRBV29-1	13	TRBJ1-2	TRBD1	few	TGCAGCGTTGATATCAGGGGGATTTGTGGCTACACCTTC	CSVDIRGICGYTF
TRBV2	14	TRBJ1-5	TRBD1	-	TGTGCCAGCAGTGACGGGACAGCAAATCAGCCCCAGCATTTT	CASSDGTANQPQHF
TRBV19	15	TRBJ2-3	-	-	TGTGCCAGTAGTAATTTCCGGGGAAGCACAGATACGCAGTATTTT	CASSNFRGSTDTQYF
TRBV19	16	TRBJ2-1	TRBD2	-	TGTGCCAGTAGTATCATAGCGGGGGGGAATTTTAATGAGCAGTTCTTC	CASSIIAGGNFNEQFF
TRBV7-6	16	TRBJ2-1	-	-	TGTGCCAGCATCCTTAGTAGCAGGGTAAATAACAATGAGCAGTTCTTC	CASILSSRVNNNEQFF
TRBV30	19	TRBJ2-1	TRBD2	-	TGTGCCTGGAAACCACTAGCGGGAGGTACCGCCGGGATGGGCAATGAGCAGTTCTTC	CAWKPLAGGTAGMGNEQFF
TRBV2	16	TRBJ1-5	TRBD1	-	TGTGCCAGCAGTCCAAGACAGGGGGGTAGGAATCAGCCCCAGCATTTT	CASSPRQGGRNQPQHF
TRBV29-1	12	TRBJ1-2	-	-	TGCAGCGTTGAAGAATCAGTTTATGGCTACACCTTC	CSVEESVYGYTF
TRBV6-5	12	TRBJ2-7	TRBD2	-	TGTGCCAGTTCCGGGGGAGGGTACGAGCAGTACTTC	CASSGGGYEQYF
TRBV11-1	13	TRBJ1-1	-	-	TGTGCCAGCAGCTTTGCAGGGCTTGCTGAAGCTTTCTTT	CASSFAGLAEAFF
TRBV5-1	16	TRBJ2-1	-	-	TGCGCCAGCAGCCCTAAAATCCAGGGCTCCTACAATGAGCAGTTCTTC	CASSPKIQGSYNEQFF
TRBV19	14	TRBJ1-5	-	-	TGTGCCAGTAGTAGTACAGGGCCAAATCAGCCCCAGCATTTT	CASSSTGPNQPQHF
TRBV11-1	15	TRBJ2-7	TRBD2	-	TGTGCCAGCAGCGATGGACTAGCGGGACTTGGCGAGCAGTACTTC	CASSDGLAGLGEQYF
TRBV5-4	13	TRBJ1-1	-	-	TGTGCCAGCACACTGGGAGGCCGGAATGAAGCTTTCTTT	CASTLGGRNEAFF
TRBV4-1	14	TRBJ2-3	-	once	TGCGCCAGCAGCCAAGGTGGGACTCCGGATACGCAGTATTTT	CASSQGGTPDTQYF
TRBV7-2	16	TRBJ2-7	TRBD2	-	TGTGCCAGCAGCCTCCTGGGACTAGCGGGGGGAAGCGAGCAGTACTTC	CASSLLGLAGGSEQYF
TRBV5-1	14	TRBJ1-2	-	-	TGCGCCAGCAGCTCGTCGACAGCTAACTATGGCTACACCTTC	CASSSSTANYGYTF
TRBV5-4	15	TRBJ1-6	-	-	TGTGCCAGCAGCTTATCAGTCTCTTATAATTCACCCCTCCACTTT	CASSLSVSYNSPLHF
TRBV11-2	17	TRBJ2-1	TRBD2	-	TGTGCCAGCAGCCGAGGGACTAGCCTAAGCTCCTACAATGAGCAGTTCTTC	CASSRGTSLSSYNEQFF